The 15 T cell receptor beta chains below come from one sample, sequenced in a study of blood T cell repertoires in COVID-19. Using immunoSEQ multiplex PCR, the repertoire was profiled, and TCRdb retains in-frame clones only, with some absent. The sample contains more than 150,000 clones, 80% to 90% of which appear only once. Material: PBMCs or T cells enriched from blood (not recorded which). These receptors were obtained from a woman between 45 and 65 years old who had recovered from COVID-19.

This chain links TRBV28 with TRBJ1-2, with TRBD1 matching 7 bases. J gave up 5 bases and V 6 bases, and 3 bases lay outside the gene matches. The CDR3 consists of 12 residues. Germline V gives CDR1 MDHEN, CDR2 SYDVKM. DNA for the CDR3: TGTGCCAGCAGACGCAGGGGGTATGGCTACACCTTC. Its translation: CASRRRGYGYTF.

This chain links TRBV5-4 with TRBJ1-2, with D perhaps matching TRBD1 (6 bases). The CDR3 sequence is 15 residues long. Per the germline V gene, CDR1 is SGHNT and CDR2 is YYREEE (reference sequence). The germline V and J ends were trimmed by 4 bases and 1 base, with 14 bases remaining between them. The CDR3 reads CASSVRQGINYGYTF. CDR3 DNA sequence: TGTGCCAGCAGCGTACGGCAGGGGATTAACTATGGCTACACCTTC. The whole variable domain, remainder taken from reference TRBV5-4 and TRBJ1-2, is ETGVTQSPTHLIKTRGQQVTLRCSSQSGHNTVSWYQQALGQGPQFIFQYYREEENGRGNFPPRFSGLQFPNYSSELNVNALELDDSALYLCASSVRQGINYGYTFGSGTRLTVV.

J is TRBJ2-5 and V is TRBV11-2; TRBD1 might be the D (6 bases). The CDR3 is 14 residues long. V shed 0 bases and J shed 7 bases, with 12 bases lying between them. The V gene's germline CDR1 is SGHAT and CDR2 FQNNGV. This CDR3 is CASSLESQGATQYF. CDR3 bases: TGTGCCAGCAGCTTAGAATCACAGGGTGCGACCCAGTACTTC.

The V call is TRBV7-9, the J call TRBJ2-2; D is possibly TRBD2 (7 bases). Germline CDR1 reads SEHNR; CDR2 reads FQNEAQ (reference sequence). This CDR3 region has 15 residues. V was cut by 3 bases and J by 3 bases, with 11 bases left in between. In nucleotides, the CDR3 is TGTGCCAGCAGCTTGTCGGGGGGCCACACCGGGGAGCTGTTTTTT. Its translation: CASSLSGGHTGELFF.

This chain links TRBV28 with TRBJ2-7, with 8 nucleotides matching TRBD1. The CDR3 contains 12 residues. Germline values: CDR1 MDHEN, CDR2 SYDVKM. The J segment lost 5 bases and the V segment lost 8 bases, leaving 5 bases of the junction unmatched. CDR3 nucleotide sequence: TGTGCCAGCCAATCACAGGGGGACGAGCAGTACTTC. It is translated as CASQSQGDEQYF.

This chain links TRBV9 with TRBJ2-3; no clear D. Germline-derived CDR1 and CDR2 are SGDLS and YYNGEE. V was clipped by 0 bases and J by 2 bases, with 7 bases between them. This CDR3 has 14 amino acids. CDR3 sequence reads: CASSVGSATDTQYF. CDR3 DNA sequence: TGTGCCAGCAGCGTAGGAAGCGCCACAGATACGCAGTATTTT.

The rearrangement uses TRBV11-2 and TRBJ2-1; D is perhaps TRBD2 (5 bases). Germline V lookup: CDR1 SGHAT, CDR2 FQNNGV. V gave up 5 bases and J gave up 12 bases, with 11 bases separating them. The CDR3 loop spans 11 amino acids. The CDR3 spells CASSPGILQFF. The CDR3 DNA follows: TGTGCCAGCAGCCCCGGGATTTTGCAGTTCTTC.

The rearrangement links TRBV4-1 to TRBJ1-1; possibly TRBD1 for D (5 bases). Deletions cut 3 bases from V and 2 bases from J, with 10 bases between. The CDR3 is made up of 14 amino acids. The germline gives CDR1 MGHRA, CDR2 YSYEKL. CDR3 bases: TGCGCCAGCAGCCAGGTAGGGGATAACACTGAAGCTTTCTTT. Translated: CASSQVGDNTEAFF.

The rearrangement uses TRBV2 and TRBJ1-1, with TRBD1 matching 7 bases. Per germline, CDR1 SNHLY and CDR2 FYNNEI. Losses at the gene ends were 8 bases for V and 0 bases for J; bases not matched to a gene: 6. The CDR3 is made up of 14 amino acids. Here the CDR3 reads CASGKQGMNTEAFF. The CDR3 DNA follows: TGTGCCAGCGGCAAACAGGGGATGAACACTGAAGCTTTCTTT.

This chain links TRBV12-3 or TRBV12-4 with TRBJ2-7, with 7 bases fitting TRBD1. V dropped 6 bases and J dropped 3; count of bases not matched to a gene: 5. The CDR3 is made up of 13 amino acids. The CDR3 sequence: CASRPRDSYEQYF. CDR3 bases: TGTGCCAGCAGACCGAGGGACAGCTACGAGCAGTACTTC.

The genes are TRBV19 and TRBJ1-5; 7 positions match TRBD1. V was clipped by 6 bases and J by 2 bases; unmatched bases: 7. Germline CDR1 is LNHDA and CDR2 is SQIVND (reference sequence). The CDR3 contains 15 residues. CDR3 region: CASRTGFRGNQPQHF. CDR3 DNA: TGTGCCAGTAGGACAGGGTTTAGGGGCAATCAGCCCCAGCATTTT.

The gene calls are TRBV7-2 and TRBJ2-1; D remains unclear. V was pared by 5 bases and J by 0 bases, with 11 bases between. CDR3 length equals 15 residues. Germline lookup yields CDR1 SGHTA and CDR2 FQGNSA. The CDR3 sequence: CASSPHMSSYNEQFF. CDR3 bases: TGTGCCAGCAGCCCCCATATGAGCTCCTACAATGAGCAGTTCTTC.

This clone was observed once. The genes are TRBV7-9 and TRBJ2-2, with unresolved D. V shed 3 bases and J shed 2 bases, with 4 bases lying between them. Germline V gives CDR1 SEHNR, CDR2 FQNEAQ (reference sequence). The CDR3 consists of 13 residues. The CDR3 nucleotides read TGTGCCAGCAGCTTCCTAAACACCGGGGAGCTGTTTTTT. Protein: CASSFLNTGELFF.

The chain carries TRBV9 and TRBJ1-6, with 8 bases lining up with TRBD1. Germline loops: CDR1 SGDLS, CDR2 YYNGEE. CDR3 length: 16 amino acids. The ends lost 2 bases at V and 8 bases at J; junction bases unmatched: 9. CDR3 sequence: CASSVGTGGRDSPLHF. The CDR3 DNA sequence: TGTGCCAGCAGCGTTGGAACAGGGGGTAGGGATTCACCCCTCCACTTT.

V is TRBV9 and J is TRBJ2-3; maybe TRBD1 (7 bases). Looked up from germline, CDR1 is SGDLS and CDR2 is YYNGEE. This CDR3 is built from 17 residues. Deletions cut 4 bases from V and 2 bases from J, with 20 bases between. The DNA for the CDR3 is TGTGCCAGCAGCCACCCCGCGGAGGGGGCCCCCACAGATACGCAGTATTTT. It specifies CASSHPAEGAPTDTQYF.